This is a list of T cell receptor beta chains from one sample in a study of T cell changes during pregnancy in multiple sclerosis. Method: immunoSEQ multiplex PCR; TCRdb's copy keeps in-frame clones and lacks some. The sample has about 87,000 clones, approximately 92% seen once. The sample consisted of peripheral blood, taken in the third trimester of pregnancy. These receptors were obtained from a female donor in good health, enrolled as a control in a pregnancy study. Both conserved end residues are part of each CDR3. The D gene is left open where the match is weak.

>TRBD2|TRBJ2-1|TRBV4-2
CASSQDGPAGDHLDEQFF
TGTGCCAGCAGCCAAGATGGGCCAGCGGGAGACCATTTGGATGAGCAGTTCTTC
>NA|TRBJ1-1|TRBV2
CASSPPGLGEAFF
TGTGCCAGCAGTCCCCCAGGGCTCGGTGAAGCTTTCTTT
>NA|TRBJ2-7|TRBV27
CASSPGIYEQYF
TGTGCCAGCAGTCCCGGGATCTACGAGCAGTACTTC
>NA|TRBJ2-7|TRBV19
CASQGKYEQYF
TGTGCCAGTCAGGGCAAGTACGAGCAGTACTTC
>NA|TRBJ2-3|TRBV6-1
CASSEREISYTDTQYF
TGTGCCAGCAGTGAGAGGGAGATATCCTACACAGATACGCAGTATTTT
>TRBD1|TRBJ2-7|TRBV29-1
CSVLQGDQYEQYF
TGCAGCGTTTTACAGGGGGACCAGTACGAGCAGTACTTC
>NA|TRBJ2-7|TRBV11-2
CASSSPRGRWYEQYF
TGTGCCAGCAGCTCACCCAGGGGCAGGTGGTACGAGCAGTACTTC
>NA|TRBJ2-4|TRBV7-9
CASSLGTRGGTKNIQYF
TGTGCCAGCAGCTTGGGCACTCGAGGGGGAACCAAAAACATTCAGTACTTC
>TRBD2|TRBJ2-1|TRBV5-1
CASSLGLAGGLEQFF
TGCGCCAGCAGCTTGGGGCTAGCGGGAGGGCTTGAGCAGTTCTTC
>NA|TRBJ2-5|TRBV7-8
CASNHKGRGETQYF
TGTGCCAGCAATCACAAGGGGCGAGGAGAGACCCAGTACTTC